A selection of T cell receptor beta chains follows, all from one sample in a study of T cell responses to AZD1222 COVID-19 vaccine. Some clones are missing from TCRdb's copy, which holds only in-frame ones; the method was immunoSEQ multiplex PCR. The table lists more than 150,000 clones, approximately 90% of them singletons, with approximately 2% in the top ten. Here the sequenced sample was peripheral blood, taken on day 0 of AZD1222 vaccination. The source of these receptors is an adult in good health. CDR3s include the opening cysteine and the closing phenylalanine or tryptophan. D genes are given only for firm matches.

v_gene	d_gene	j_gene	CDR3aa	CDR3nt
TRBV18	-	TRBJ1-1	CASSRDKGMNTEAFF	TGTGCCAGCTCCCGGGACAAGGGAATGAACACTGAAGCTTTCTTT
TRBV11-3	-	TRBJ2-2	CASSSQGSTGELFF	TGTGCCAGCAGCTCTCAGGGGTCCACCGGGGAGCTGTTTTTT
TRBV12-5	-	TRBJ1-2	CASGLVHREEGKNGYTF	TGTGCTAGTGGTTTGGTACACAGGGAGGAAGGAAAAAATGGCTACACCTTC
TRBV7-8	-	TRBJ1-1	CASSLTSGNTEAFF	TGTGCCAGCAGCTTAACATCGGGGAACACTGAAGCTTTCTTT
TRBV2	-	TRBJ1-1	CASEGEVTTEAFF	TGTGCCAGCGAGGGGGAAGTAACCACTGAAGCTTTCTTT
TRBV24-1	-	TRBJ2-3	CATTTSRADTQYF	TGTGCCACCACCACTAGTCGCGCAGATACGCAGTATTTT
TRBV9	TRBD2	TRBJ2-1	CASSEGTSDYNEQFF	TGTGCCAGCAGCGAGGGGACTAGCGATTACAATGAGCAGTTCTTC
TRBV19	-	TRBJ1-2	CASRPGQGWGYTF	TGTGCCAGTAGACCGGGCCAGGGGTGGGGCTACACCTTC
TRBV7-2	-	TRBJ2-7	CASSLNFLSGEYEQYF	TGTGCCAGCAGCTTAAACTTTCTGTCTGGCGAATACGAGCAGTACTTC
TRBV11-2	-	TRBJ1-2	CASSSRVLYGYTF	TGTGCCAGCAGCTCCAGGGTATTATATGGCTACACCTTC
TRBV28	-	TRBJ1-2	CASSQTITGGGYTF	TGTGCCAGCAGTCAGACCATCACAGGAGGTGGCTACACCTTC
TRBV9	TRBD2	TRBJ2-3	CASSPGLAEFTDTQYF	TGTGCCAGCAGCCCGGGACTAGCGGAGTTCACAGATACGCAGTATTTT